The 13 T cell receptor beta chains below all came from one sample that was sequenced in a study of graft-versus-host responses after intestinal transplantation. Their antigens are not known. Produced via immunoSEQ multiplex PCR; TCRdb's table is partial and in-frame only. Of approximately 97,000 clones listed, roughly nine tenths are singletons. The input for sequencing was unstimulated CD4+ T cells sorted from spleen or lymph node cells, taken before transplant. The source of these receptors is a human donor who was the organ donor for an intestinal transplant.

This clone was seen more than once but under ten times. The genes are TRBV7-9 and TRBJ1-4; D call uncertain. The germline gives CDR1 SEHNR, CDR2 FQNEAQ (reference sequence). This CDR3 is built from 14 residues. The CDR3 DNA reads as TGTGGATGGAAGTTCGAGAGGTCGGGTGAAAAACTGTTTTTT. As protein: CGWKFERSGEKLFF.

Written as DNA, the CDR3 is TGCGCCAGCTCGTTGACTAGCGGGGTAGATACGCAGTATTTT. Its protein is CASSLTSGVDTQYF. The chain has TRBV10-2 and TRBJ2-3, with 11 bases identical to TRBD2. From germline, CDR1 is WSHSY and CDR2 SAAADI. The CDR3 extends over 14 amino acids. With 8 bases clipped from V and 5 bases from J, the junction kept 6 bases outside the gene matches.

The chain has TRBV4-2 and TRBJ2-5; TRBD2 is a possible D gene (5 bases). Judging by the DNA end, TRBJ2-7 fits better; the J call may be wrong. This CDR3 contains 14 residues. Germline values: CDR1 LGHNA, CDR2 YNFKEQ. CDR3: CASSLQRGPYEQYF. The CDR3 bases are TGTGCCAGCAGTCTCCAACGGGGTCCCTACGAGCAGTACTTC.

V usage is TRBV2 and J usage is TRBJ1-5; TRBD1 agrees at 7 bases. Per germline, CDR1 SNHLY and CDR2 FYNNEI. CDR3 length: 13 residues. With V trimmed by 4 bases and J by 5 bases, 2 bases remained unmatched. The CDR3 DNA is TGTGCCAGCAGTGTCGACAGGGATCAGCCCCAGCATTTT. Amino acid sequence: CASSVDRDQPQHF.

This clone occurred once. The chain carries TRBV2 and TRBJ2-5, with D tentatively TRBD1 (6 bases). The CDR3 has 15 amino acids. Trimming left V 4 bases short and J 5 bases short, with 17 bases between. CDR1 SNHLY and CDR2 FYNNEI come from the germline V gene. The CDR3 nucleotides are TGTGCCAGCAGTGGGGGGACACACCCCGGGGAGACCCAGTACTTC. Protein sequence: CASSGGTHPGETQYF.

This sequence joins TRBV11-2 and TRBJ1-1, with a weak D call TRBD1 (6 bases). V shed 8 bases and J shed 1 base, with 14 bases lying between them. CDR1 and CDR2 (germline): SGHAT, FQNNGV. CDR3 length equals 14 residues. The CDR3 sequence is CASRPGQRNTEAFF. DNA of the CDR3: TGTGCCAGCCGACCAGGACAGAGGAACACTGAAGCTTTCTTT.

J is TRBJ1-2 and V is TRBV6-1, with D tentatively TRBD1 (6 bases). Germline CDR1 is MNHNS and CDR2 is SASEGT. V dropped 6 bases and J dropped 8 bases, with 16 bases sitting between them. The CDR3 extends over 13 amino acids. The CDR3, as DNA: TGTGCCAGCAGCGACCACAGGGTGGGCGGCTACACCTTC. Its protein is CASSDHRVGGYTF.

The V call is TRBV19, the J call TRBJ1-4, with a weak D call TRBD1 (5 bases). This CDR3 contains 14 residues. V lost 6 bases to trimming and J lost 7 bases, with 15 bases between them. CDR1 and CDR2 from the germline V gene are LNHDA and SQIVND (reference sequence). DNA for the CDR3: TGTGCCAGTAGCCAATCAAGGGGAGGTGAAAAACTGTTTTTT. It translates to CASSQSRGGEKLFF. Looking up the rest from reference TRBV19 and TRBJ1-4 gives the full variable domain: DGGITQSPKYLFRKEGQNVTLSCEQNLNHDAMYWYRQDPGQGLRLIYYSQIVNDFQKGDIAEGYSVSREKKESFPLTVTSAQKNPTAFYLCASSQSRGGEKLFFGSGTQLSVL.

The chain employs TRBV7-2 and TRBJ2-5; tentative D call: TRBD2 (6 bases). The CDR3 runs to 14 residues. V was trimmed by 0 bases and J by 3 bases, leaving 8 bases between them. CDR1 SGHTA and CDR2 FQGNSA come from the germline V gene. The DNA of the CDR3 is TGTGCCAGCAGCTTAGCGGGACTGAAAGAGACCCAGTACTTC. It codes for CASSLAGLKETQYF.

As regards this clone: The same CDR3 also results from other DNA sequences found in this sample. This rearrangement joins TRBV7-9 to TRBJ1-2, with 7 bases that match TRBD1. Germline V gene sequence: CDR1 SEHNR, CDR2 FQNEAQ (reference sequence). CDR3 length: 14 amino acids. V lost 1 base and J lost 2; bases outside the gene matches: 1. As DNA, the CDR3 is TGTGCCAGCAGCTTAGGACAGGGAAACTATGGCTACACCTTC. Translating gives CASSLGQGNYGYTF.

The genes are TRBV5-1 and TRBJ2-1; TRBD1 might be the D (6 bases). Germline V gives CDR1 SGHRS, CDR2 YFSETQ. The CDR3 is 14 amino acids. The ends were cut back, 5 bases at V and 4 bases at J, with 13 bases in the middle. The chain's CDR3 is CASSVGAGYNEQFF. The CDR3 region has the DNA TGCGCCAGCAGTGTGGGGGCCGGTTACAATGAGCAGTTCTTC. Drawing the rest from reference TRBV5-1 and TRBJ2-1, the complete variable domain is KAGVTQTPRYLIKTRGQQVTLSCSPISGHRSVSWYQQTPGQGLQFLFEYFSETQRNKGNFPGRFSGRQFSNSRSEMNVSTLELGDSALYLCASSVGAGYNEQFFGPGTRLTVL.

The chain uses TRBV6-5 and TRBJ1-2, with D maybe TRBD1 (5 bases). CDR1 and CDR2 from the germline V gene are MNHEY and SVGAGI. Trimming took off 0 bases at V and 4 bases at J, with 9 bases between the two ends. This CDR3 has 14 amino acids. The CDR3 reads CASSYSGGSYGYTF. The CDR3 region has the DNA TGTGCCAGCAGTTACTCGGGGGGATCCTATGGCTACACCTTC.

CDR3 coding DNA: TGTGCCAGCAGCCCGGGGGGGCAGGGAGGAAACATTCAGTACTTC. It specifies CASSPGGQGGNIQYF. The chain links TRBV4-2 to TRBJ2-4; 8 bases agree with TRBD2. The CDR3 spans 15 residues. CDR1 and CDR2 (germline): LGHNA, YNFKEQ. Unmatched junction bases numbered 8, after V lost 4 bases and J lost 6 bases.